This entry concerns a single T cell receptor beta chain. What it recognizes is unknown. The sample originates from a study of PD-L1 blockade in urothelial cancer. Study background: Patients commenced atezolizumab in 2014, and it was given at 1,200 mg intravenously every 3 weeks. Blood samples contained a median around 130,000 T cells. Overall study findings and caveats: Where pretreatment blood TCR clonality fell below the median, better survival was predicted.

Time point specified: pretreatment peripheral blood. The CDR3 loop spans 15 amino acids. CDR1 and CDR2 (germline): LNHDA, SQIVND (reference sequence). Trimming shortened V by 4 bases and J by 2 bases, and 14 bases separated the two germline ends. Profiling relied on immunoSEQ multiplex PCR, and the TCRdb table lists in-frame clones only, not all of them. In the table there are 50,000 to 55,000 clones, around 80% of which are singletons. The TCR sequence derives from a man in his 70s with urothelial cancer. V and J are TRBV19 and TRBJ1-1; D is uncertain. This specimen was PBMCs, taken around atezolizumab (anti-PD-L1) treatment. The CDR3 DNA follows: TGTGCCAGTAGTACCCTAGCAGGCCAAAACACTGAAGCTTTCTTT. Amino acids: CASSTLAGQNTEAFF. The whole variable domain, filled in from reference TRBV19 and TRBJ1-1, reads DGGITQSPKYLFRKEGQNVTLSCEQNLNHDAMYWYRQDPGQGLRLIYYSQIVNDFQKGDIAEGYSVSREKKESFPLTVTSAQKNPTAFYLCASSTLAGQNTEAFFGQGTRLTVV.